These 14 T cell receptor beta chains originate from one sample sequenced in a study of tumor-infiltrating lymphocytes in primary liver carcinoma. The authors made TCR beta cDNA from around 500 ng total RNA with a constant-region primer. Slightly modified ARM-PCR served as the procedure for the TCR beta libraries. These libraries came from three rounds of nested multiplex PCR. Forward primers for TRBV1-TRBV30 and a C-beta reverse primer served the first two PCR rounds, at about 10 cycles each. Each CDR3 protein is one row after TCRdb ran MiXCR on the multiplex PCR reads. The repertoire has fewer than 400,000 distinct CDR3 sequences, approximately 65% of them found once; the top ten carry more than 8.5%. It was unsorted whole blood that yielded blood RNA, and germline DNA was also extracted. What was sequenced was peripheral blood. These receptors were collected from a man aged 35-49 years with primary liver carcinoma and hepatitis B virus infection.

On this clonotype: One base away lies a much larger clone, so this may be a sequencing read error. The CDR3 reads CAISESIGGVDYNEQFF. The CDR3 DNA sequence: TGTGCCATCAGTGAGTCGATAGGGGGAGTTGACTACAATGAGCAGTTCTTC. The J gene is TRBJ2-1, the V gene TRBV10-3, with D perhaps TRBD1 (6 bases). Trimming pared 0 bases from V and 3 bases from J, leaving 15 bases between. The CDR3 extends over 17 amino acids. Germline loops: CDR1 ENHRY, CDR2 SYGVKD.

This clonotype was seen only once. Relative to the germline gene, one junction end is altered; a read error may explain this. In DNA, the CDR3 is TGTGCCAGCAGTCACTCGATTGGCAGGGAGCAGTGCTTC. Residues: CASSHSIGREQCF. J is TRBJ2-7 and V is TRBV6-2 or TRBV6-3; D is tentatively TRBD1 or TRBD2 (5 bases each). From germline, CDR1 is MNHEY and CDR2 SVGEGT. The CDR3 extends over 13 amino acids.

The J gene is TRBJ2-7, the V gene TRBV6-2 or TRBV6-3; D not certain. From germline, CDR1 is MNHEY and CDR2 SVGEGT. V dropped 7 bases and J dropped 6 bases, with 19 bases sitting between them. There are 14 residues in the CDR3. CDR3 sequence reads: CASNDVGNSSEQYF. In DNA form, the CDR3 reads TGTGCCAGCAACGATGTTGGTAATAGCAGCGAGCAGTACTTC.

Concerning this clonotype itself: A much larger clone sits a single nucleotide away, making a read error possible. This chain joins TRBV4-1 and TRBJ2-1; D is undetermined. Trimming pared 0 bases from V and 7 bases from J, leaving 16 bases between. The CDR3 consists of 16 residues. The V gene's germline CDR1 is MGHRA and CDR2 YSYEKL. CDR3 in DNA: TGCGCCAGCAGCCAAGATTGGGTGGCAAGTAAAAATGAGCAGTTCTTC. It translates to CASSQDWVASKNEQFF.

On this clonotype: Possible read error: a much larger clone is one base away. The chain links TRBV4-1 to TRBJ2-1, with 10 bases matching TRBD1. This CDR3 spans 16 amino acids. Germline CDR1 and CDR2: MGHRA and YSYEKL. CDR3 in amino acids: CASSQRTGGTYNEQSF. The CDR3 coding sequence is TGCGCCAGCAGCCAACGGACAGGGGGAACCTACAATGAGCAGTCCTTC.

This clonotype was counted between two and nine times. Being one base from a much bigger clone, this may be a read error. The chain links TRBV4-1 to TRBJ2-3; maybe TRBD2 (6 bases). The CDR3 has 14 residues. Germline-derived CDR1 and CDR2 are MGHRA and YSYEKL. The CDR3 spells CVSSQGTSTDTQYF. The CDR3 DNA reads TGCGTCAGCAGCCAAGGGACTAGCACAGATACGCAGTATTTT.

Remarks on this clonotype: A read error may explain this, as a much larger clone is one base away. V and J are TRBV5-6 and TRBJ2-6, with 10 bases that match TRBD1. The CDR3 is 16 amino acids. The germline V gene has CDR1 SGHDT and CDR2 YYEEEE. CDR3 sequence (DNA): TGTGCCAGCAGCTCGGACAGGGGGTCTGGGGCCAAGGTCCTGACTTTC. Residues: CASSSDRGSGAKVLTF.

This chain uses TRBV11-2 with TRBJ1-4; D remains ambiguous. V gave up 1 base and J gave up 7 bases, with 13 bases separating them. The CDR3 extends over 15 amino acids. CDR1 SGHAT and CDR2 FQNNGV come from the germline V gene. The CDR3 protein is CASSLGWREIEKLFF. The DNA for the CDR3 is TGTGCCAGCAGCTTAGGATGGAGGGAAATTGAAAAACTGTTTTTT.

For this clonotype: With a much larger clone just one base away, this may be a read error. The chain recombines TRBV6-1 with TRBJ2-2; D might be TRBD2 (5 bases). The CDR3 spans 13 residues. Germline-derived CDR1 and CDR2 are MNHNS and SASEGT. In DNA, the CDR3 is TGTGCCAGCAGTACCCCGAACACCGGGGAGCTGCTTTTT. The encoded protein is CASSTPNTGELLF.

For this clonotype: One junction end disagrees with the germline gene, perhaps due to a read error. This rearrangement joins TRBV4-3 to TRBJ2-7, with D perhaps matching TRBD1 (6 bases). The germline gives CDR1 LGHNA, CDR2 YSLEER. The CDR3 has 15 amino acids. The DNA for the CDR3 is TGCGCCAGCAACCAAGATACAGGGACAACAGACGCGGAGTACTTC. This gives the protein CASNQDTGTTDAEYF.

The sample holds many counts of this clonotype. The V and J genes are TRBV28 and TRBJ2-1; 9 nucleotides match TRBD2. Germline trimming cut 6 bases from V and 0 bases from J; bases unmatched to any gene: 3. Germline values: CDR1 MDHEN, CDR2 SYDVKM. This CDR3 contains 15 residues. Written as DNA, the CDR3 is TGTGCCAGCAGAAATAGCGGGAGCTCCTACAATGAGCAGTTCTTC. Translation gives CASRNSGSSYNEQFF. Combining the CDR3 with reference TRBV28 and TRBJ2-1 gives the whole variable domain DVKVTQSSRYLVKRTGEKVFLECVQDMDHENMFWYRQDPGLGLRLIYFSYDVKMKEKGDIPEGYSVSREKKERFSLILESASTNQTSMYLCASRNSGSSYNEQFFGPGTRLTVL.

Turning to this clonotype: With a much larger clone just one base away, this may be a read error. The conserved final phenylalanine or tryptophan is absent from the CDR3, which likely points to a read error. The CDR3 is CASSQDPGDTEAFS. The CDR3 DNA reads as TGCGCCAGCAGCCAAGATCCAGGCGACACTGAAGCTTTCTCT. This chain uses TRBV4-1 with TRBJ1-1; D is unclear. This CDR3 spans 14 amino acids. The germline CDR1 and CDR2 sequences are MGHRA and YSYEKL. Trimming took off 0 bases at V and 3 bases at J, with 8 bases between the two ends.

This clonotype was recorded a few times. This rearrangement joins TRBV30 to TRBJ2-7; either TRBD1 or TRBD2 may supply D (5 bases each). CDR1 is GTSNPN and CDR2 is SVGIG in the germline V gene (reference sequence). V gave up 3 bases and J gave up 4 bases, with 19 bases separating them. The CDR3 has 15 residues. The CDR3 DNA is TGTGCCTGGAGCGCCCTCCGGGACCCCAAATACGAGCAGTACTTC. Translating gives CAWSALRDPKYEQYF.

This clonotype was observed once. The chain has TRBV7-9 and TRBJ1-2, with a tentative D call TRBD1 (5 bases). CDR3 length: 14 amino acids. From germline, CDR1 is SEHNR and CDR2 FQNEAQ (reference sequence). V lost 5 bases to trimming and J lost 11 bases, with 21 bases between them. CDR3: CASSTSGGELEYTF. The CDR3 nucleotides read TGTGCCAGCAGCACATCTGGGGGAGAGCTGGAGTACACCTTC.